This is a list of T cell receptor beta chains from one sample in a study of T cell changes during pregnancy in multiple sclerosis. Assay used: immunoSEQ multiplex PCR; TCRdb lists only in-frame clones, some missing. The repertoire holds some 110,000 clones, with less than 95% as singletons. This sample comprised peripheral blood, obtained after pregnancy. The receptors were gathered from a female donor with multiple sclerosis, enrolled in a pregnancy study. The CDR3 runs from the conserved cysteine through the conserved F or W. A D gene is named only where the DNA matches it firmly. Some rows have no size entry. The others give once, few or many, or a class for an expanded clone.

J,size,V,D,CDR3,DNA
TRBJ1-5,NA,TRBV7-8,TRBD1,CASSSRDRGPAGGQPQHF,TGTGCCAGCAGCTCCCGGGACAGGGGGCCCGCCGGGGGTCAGCCCCAGCATTTT
TRBJ2-7,NA,TRBV6-5,TRBD1,CASYDRGNSYEQYF,TGTGCCAGTTATGACAGGGGGAACTCCTACGAGCAGTACTTC
TRBJ2-1,NA,TRBV5-6,TRBD2,CASSLLLAGGGWNEQFF,TGTGCCAGCAGCCTCTTGCTAGCGGGGGGCGGGTGGAATGAGCAGTTCTTC
TRBJ1-6,NA,TRBV6-1,NA,CASSGGGTNNSPLHF,TGTGCCAGCAGTGGGGGGGGAACTAATAATTCACCCCTCCACTTT
TRBJ2-3,NA,TRBV19,NA,CASSLGTATDTQYF,TGTGCCAGTAGTCTCGGGACTGCTACAGATACGCAGTATTTT
TRBJ2-2,NA,TRBV18,NA,CASSPRTGVPTGELFF,TGTGCCAGCTCACCGAGGACGGGGGTCCCGACCGGGGAGCTGTTTTTT
TRBJ1-2,NA,TRBV6-5,NA,CASSHNVETNYGYTF,TGTGCCAGCAGTCATAATGTAGAGACAAACTATGGCTACACCTTC
TRBJ1-2,NA,TRBV18,TRBD1,CASSRDSTNYGYTF,TGTGCCAGCTCCCGGGACAGCACCAACTATGGCTACACCTTC
TRBJ1-1,once,TRBV29-1,TRBD1,CSVGIGGTGSEAFF,TGCAGCGTGGGGATAGGGGGGACAGGGAGTGAAGCTTTCTTT
TRBJ2-2,once,TRBV4-1,TRBD2,CASSMRTSGRAVGTGELFF,TGCGCCAGCAGCATGCGGACTAGCGGGAGGGCCGTGGGGACCGGGGAGCTGTTTTTT
TRBJ2-3,NA,TRBV28,TRBD2,CASSKLAGLTDTQYF,TGTGCCAGCAGTAAACTAGCGGGACTCACAGATACGCAGTATTTT